These 7 T cell receptor beta chains were sequenced from one sample in a study of blood T cell repertoires in COVID-19. Measured with immunoSEQ multiplex PCR; TCRdb has only the in-frame clones, and not every one. The repertoire has 350,000 to 550,000 clones, approximately 90% of them found once; the top ten carry about 4.3%. Sequencing input: peripheral blood. The receptors were sampled from a woman aged 25 to 45 with acute or convalescent COVID-19.

The chain uses TRBV6-2 or TRBV6-3 and TRBJ2-3; no clear D. The ends were cut back, 5 bases at V and 1 base at J, with 7 bases in the middle. Germline loops: CDR1 MNHEY, CDR2 SVGEGT. CDR3 size: 13 residues. This CDR3 is CASSQIRTDTQYF. CDR3 nucleotides: TGTGCCAGCAGTCAAATCCGCACAGATACGCAGTATTTT.

The V and J genes are TRBV7-2 and TRBJ2-6, with 7 bases matching TRBD1. V was pared by 5 bases and J by 2 bases, with 6 bases of the junction left unmatched. The CDR3 is made up of 16 amino acids. Germline CDR1 and CDR2: SGHTA and FQGNSA. CDR3 sequence (DNA): TGTGCCAGCAGCCGGGACAGCCTCGCTGGGGCCAACGTCCTGACTTTC. This translates into CASSRDSLAGANVLTF.

The chain employs TRBV6-1 and TRBJ2-7; the D is unclear. Deletions cut 0 bases from V and 3 bases from J, with 15 bases between. Germline CDR1 reads MNHNS; CDR2 reads SASEGT. The CDR3 length is 16 residues. The CDR3 is CASSEAISGTFYEQYF. Here the CDR3 DNA reads TGTGCCAGCAGTGAAGCAATTTCGGGTACTTTCTACGAGCAGTACTTC.

This rearrangement joins TRBV7-6 to TRBJ2-1; TRBD1 might be the D (6 bases). This CDR3 is 17 amino acids long. Trimming removed 5 bases at V and 0 bases at J, with 17 bases between. Germline CDR1 SGHVS, CDR2 FNYEAQ. The CDR3: CASSTIRDKSSYNEQFF. In DNA form, the CDR3 reads TGTGCCAGCAGCACCATCCGGGACAAGAGCTCCTACAATGAGCAGTTCTTC.

V is TRBV30 and J is TRBJ1-5; the D gene is possibly TRBD1 (5 bases). V was pared by 2 bases and J by 5 bases, with 10 bases between. Germline V lookup: CDR1 GTSNPN, CDR2 SVGIG (reference sequence). CDR3 length equals 13 residues. For the CDR3, the DNA is TGTGCCTGGAGTCGCAGGGAAGATCAGCCCCAGCATTTT. The encoded protein is CAWSRREDQPQHF. The full variable domain, completed using reference TRBV30 and TRBJ1-5, is SQTIHQWPATLVQPVGSPLSLECTVEGTSNPNLYWYRQAAGRGLQLLFYSVGIGQISSEVPQNLSASRPQDRQFILSSKKLLLSDSGFYLCAWSRREDQPQHFGDGTRLSIL.

The chain links TRBV4-2 to TRBJ2-7, with 12 positions matching TRBD2. The germline gives CDR1 LGHNA, CDR2 YNFKEQ. This CDR3 comprises 17 residues. V lost 4 bases to trimming and J lost 1 base; unmatched junction nucleotides: 8. Here the CDR3 DNA reads TGTGCCAGCAGCCTTCTAGCGGGGGGGACAAATTCCTACGAGCAGTACTTC. Protein product: CASSLLAGGTNSYEQYF.

In the case of this clone: A junction boundary mismatches the germline segment, possibly from a read error. The sample carries other DNA sequences with the same CDR3. The chain uses TRBV6-1 and TRBJ2-5; either TRBD1 or TRBD2 may fit D (5 bases each). The CDR3 consists of 14 residues. Germline V gene data show CDR1 as MNHNS and CDR2 as SASEGT. CDR3 sequence reads: CASREGAGRETQYF. The CDR3 DNA follows: TGTGCCAGCAGGGAAGGGGCGGGTCGGGAGACCCAGTACTTC.